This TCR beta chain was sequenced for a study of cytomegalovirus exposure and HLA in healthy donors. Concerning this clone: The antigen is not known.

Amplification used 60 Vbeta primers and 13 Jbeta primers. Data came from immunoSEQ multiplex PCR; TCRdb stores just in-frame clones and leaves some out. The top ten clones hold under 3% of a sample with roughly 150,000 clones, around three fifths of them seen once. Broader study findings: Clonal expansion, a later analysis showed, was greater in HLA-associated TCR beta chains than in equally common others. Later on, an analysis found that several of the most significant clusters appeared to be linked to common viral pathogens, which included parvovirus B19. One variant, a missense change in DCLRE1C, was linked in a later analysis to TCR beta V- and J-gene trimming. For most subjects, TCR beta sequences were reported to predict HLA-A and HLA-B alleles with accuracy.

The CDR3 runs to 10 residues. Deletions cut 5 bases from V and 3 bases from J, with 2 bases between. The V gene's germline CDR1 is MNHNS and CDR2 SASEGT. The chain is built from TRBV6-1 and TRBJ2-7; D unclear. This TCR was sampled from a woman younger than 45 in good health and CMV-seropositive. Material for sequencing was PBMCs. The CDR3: CASSHYEQYF. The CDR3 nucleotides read TGTGCCAGCAGTCACTACGAGCAGTACTTC.